This T cell receptor (beta chain) was found in a study of cytotoxic CD8 clonotypes in ibrutinib-treated CLL. Across the whole study: For this cohort, patients were approximately ten relapsed/refractory and some 15 treatment-naive, while some 17 were IGHV unmutated.

Study conclusions and caveats: Progressing and sustained-remission patients had different sampling times.

For TCR beta libraries, around 1.8 micrograms of genomic DNA were obtained from cryopreserved PBMCs. Target depth was 1 in 200,000 to 1 in 1 million T cells, about 10x per clonotype. Clones were sequenced by immunoSEQ multiplex PCR, and TCRdb holds only the in-frame ones, with some missing. This table has roughly 24,000 clones, approximately 68% appearing once. Remarks on this clone: Its antigen is not known.

Trimming left V 7 bases short and J 11 bases short, with 17 bases between. Germline V gene sequence: CDR1 SQVTM, CDR2 ANQGSEA. The length of the CDR3 is 11 residues. The specimen was PBMCs, collected after 24 months of ibrutinib treatment. V usage is TRBV29-1 and J usage is TRBJ1-1; TRBD1 might be the D (5 bases). The receptor's source is a human donor with chronic lymphocytic leukemia. As DNA, the CDR3 is TGCAGCGCATCAGCCGGACACGAGGCTTTCTTT. Translating gives CSASAGHEAFF.